The sequence of this TCR beta chain was determined in a study of PD-1 blockade in mismatch repair-deficient tumors (dated by TCRdb to between 2016 and 2019). Notes on the research overall: Between late 2013 and 2016, the trial enrolled 86 consecutive patients with 12 mismatch repair-deficient cancer types, every one of whom had been previously treated and was progressing. Tumor-associated T cell clones in the peripheral blood of patients responding to PD-1 blockade were tracked using deep sequencing of TCR CDR3 regions. Study-wide findings and limitations: Tumor-resident clones, often undetectable in blood before treatment, expanded rapidly after pembrolizumab and then contracted, generally before radiologic responses.

From its cysteine to its phenylalanine, the CDR3 spans 16 amino acids. The retained sequence is limited to the CDR3, 48 bases, with the frame set at the first base. The germline V gene (reference sequence) provides CDR1 SGHAT and CDR2 FQDESV. Trimmed from V: 2 bases; trimmed from J: 7 bases; junction bases lacking a gene match: 12. As to this clone: There is no known antigen for this receptor. Base qualities are not provided; no much larger clone lies one nucleotide away.

Mismatch repair deficiency was established in every enrolled patient by polymerase chain reaction or immunohistochemistry. TCR sequencing was carried out for three patients who responded to pembrolizumab therapy. In the phase II trial, pembrolizumab PD-1 blockade was tested prospectively in advanced mismatch repair-deficient cancers, no matter which tissue of origin the cancers came from. Peripheral blood T cell samples were collected serially, before PD-1 blockade began and at several time points afterward. Blood sampling time points were reported as weeks after the first dose of pembrolizumab. Receptor amplification or capture employed the immunoSEQ multiplex PCR assay. Not all clones reach the TCRdb copy of this immuneACCESS table, which keeps in-frame sequences only. Checked studies attribute under half of the gap to unresolved V genes and leave the rest unexplained. The sample table lists about 34,000 clones, around 80% of them with a count of one. Jointly, the top ten make up 3% to 4% of the sample.

Recombination joined TRBV11-1 with TRBJ2-7; 9 central nucleotides agree with TRBD1. Sequencing was performed on PBMCs, taken around 6 weeks after starting pembrolizumab. The receptor was derived from an adult with mismatch repair-deficient cancer. Read as DNA, the sequence is TGTGCCAGCAGCTTACCAGGACAGGGGCGGCCTGGAGAGCAGTACTTC. Its translation is CASSLPGQGRPGEQYF.